This TCR beta chain comes out of a study of T cells after posttransplantation cyclophosphamide. Study-wide results and caveats: Donor-recipient repertoire similarity was low at 1-2 months, rising over year one.

On this clone itself: Its antigen is currently unknown.

Using immunoSEQ multiplex PCR, the repertoire was profiled, and TCRdb retains in-frame clones only, with some absent. Of some 30,000 clones in the sample, roughly nine tenths were seen once. Cells defined as naive were viable CD3+CD4+ or CD3+CD8+ and CCR7+CD45RA+CD45RO-CD95-CD27+CD28+. The CDR3 sequence is 16 residues long. CDR1 is LNHDA, CDR2 SQIVND, per germline (reference sequence). With 0 bases clipped from V and 1 base from J, the junction kept 4 bases outside the gene matches. Source material: naive CD4+ T cells sorted from blood. The rearrangement joins TRBV19 to TRBJ2-7; 9 positions agree with TRBD2. The clonotype originates from a man aged 25 to 40 in good health and a related stem cell transplant donor. The CDR3 loop reads CASSIDNSGRSYEQYF. The CDR3 region has the DNA TGTGCCAGTAGTATAGATAACAGCGGGAGGTCCTACGAGCAGTACTTC. Combining the CDR3 with reference TRBV19 and TRBJ2-7 gives the whole variable domain DGGITQSPKYLFRKEGQNVTLSCEQNLNHDAMYWYRQDPGQGLRLIYYSQIVNDFQKGDIAEGYSVSREKKESFPLTVTSAQKNPTAFYLCASSIDNSGRSYEQYFGPGTRLTVT.